Listed here are 30 T cell receptor beta chains from one sample, sequenced in a study of T cell responses to AZD1222 COVID-19 vaccine. Data came from immunoSEQ multiplex PCR; TCRdb stores just in-frame clones and leaves some out. Altogether around 140,000 clones are present, 92% being singletons, with the ten largest covering around 10%. The specimen was peripheral blood, collected 28 days after the second AZD1222 dose. These receptors all come from an adult who received the AZD1222 COVID-19 vaccine.

The chain is built from TRBV25-1 and TRBJ2-7, with 8 bases matching TRBD2. Looked up from germline, CDR1 is MGHDK and CDR2 is SYGVNS. V shed 8 bases and J 6 bases; nucleotides not matched to a gene: 15. The CDR3 is 15 amino acids. Here the CDR3 reads CASSPSGGLGGEQYF. The CDR3 region has the DNA TGTGCCAGCTCCCCCTCCGGGGGACTAGGAGGCGAGCAGTACTTC.

The V gene is TRBV13, the J gene TRBJ2-7; D is perhaps TRBD1 or TRBD2 (5 bases each). This CDR3 has 12 amino acids. The V end was cut by 6 bases, the J end by 3 bases, with 9 bases between. The V gene's germline CDR1 is PRHDT and CDR2 FYEKMQ (reference sequence). The CDR3 loop reads CASSWGNYEQYF. As DNA, the CDR3 is TGTGCCAGCAGTTGGGGGAACTACGAGCAGTACTTC.

This chain links TRBV4-2 with TRBJ2-4, with 8 bases lining up with TRBD2. This CDR3 has 19 residues. Unmatched junction bases numbered 16, after V lost 0 bases and J lost 6 bases. Looked up from germline, CDR1 is LGHNA and CDR2 is YNFKEQ. CDR3 sequence (DNA): TGTGCCAGCAGCCAAGATCGGGGGGGCTTCGCCGGCGTTGGAAACATTCAGTACTTC. Translating gives CASSQDRGGFAGVGNIQYF.

This clone has only one observation. The chain combines TRBV7-9 with TRBJ1-1, with D possibly TRBD1 on 5 matching bases. The germline V gene encodes CDR1 SEHNR and CDR2 FQNEAQ (reference sequence). Trimming shortened V by 5 bases and J by 5 bases, and 21 bases separated the two germline ends. The CDR3 has 16 residues. The CDR3, as DNA: TGTGCCAGCAGCCTCCCGGGTTACAGGTCGATGACTGAAGCTTTCTTT. It is translated as CASSLPGYRSMTEAFF. The full variable domain, with the rest looked up from reference TRBV7-9 and TRBJ1-1, is DTGVSQNPRHKITKRGQNVTFRCDPISEHNRLYWYRQTLGQGPEFLTYFQNEAQLEKSRLLSDRFSAERPKGSFSTLEIQRTEQGDSAMYLCASSLPGYRSMTEAFFGQGTRLTVV.

This rearrangement joins TRBV9 to TRBJ1-4, with unresolved D. Germline assignment: CDR1 SGDLS and CDR2 YYNGEE. The CDR3 has 18 residues. Trimming removed 0 bases from V and 0 bases from J, with 15 bases in between. CDR3 coding DNA: TGTGCCAGCAGCGTAGGAGCAGGCCCAGGCGCAACTAATGAAAAACTGTTTTTT. Protein product: CASSVGAGPGATNEKLFF.

The V call is TRBV6-5, the J call TRBJ2-7; 10 bases fit TRBD2. The J segment lost 3 bases and the V segment lost 0 bases, leaving 5 bases of the junction unmatched. Germline CDR1 reads MNHEY; CDR2 reads SVGAGI. The CDR3 is 16 residues long. CDR3 bases: TGTGCCAGCAGTTACTCTTATCCTAGCGGGAGCTACGAGCAGTACTTC. This translates into CASSYSYPSGSYEQYF.

The rearrangement joins TRBV18 to TRBJ1-5; D not resolved. CDR1 and CDR2 (germline): KGHSH, LQKENI. V was cut by 2 bases and J by 1 base, with 12 bases left in between. CDR3 length: 16 amino acids. The CDR3 region is CASSPSEKGSNQPQHF. Written as DNA, the CDR3 is TGTGCCAGCTCACCATCCGAAAAAGGAAGCAATCAGCCCCAGCATTTT.

This rearrangement joins TRBV27 to TRBJ1-1; the match to TRBD1 covers 9 bases. Trimming took 5 bases from V and 8 from J; bases not matched to a gene: 9. This CDR3 has 14 residues. Germline-derived CDR1 and CDR2 are MNHEY and SMNVEV (reference sequence). The CDR3 DNA reads TGTGCCAGCAGTGGTACACGGGACAGGGTAGAAGCTTTCTTT. This translates into CASSGTRDRVEAFF.

The chain joins TRBV15 to TRBJ2-7; D is possibly TRBD2 (5 bases). Germline V CDR1 and CDR2: LNHNV, YYDKDF (reference sequence). Trimming pared 0 bases from V and 0 bases from J, leaving 9 bases between. This CDR3 comprises 15 residues. CDR3 sequence (DNA): TGTGCCACCAGCAGAGAGGACGGGAACTCCTACGAGCAGTACTTC. Translation gives CATSREDGNSYEQYF.

The rearrangement uses TRBV30 and TRBJ2-5, with D uncertain. V dropped 0 bases and J dropped 4 bases, with 12 bases sitting between them. Germline V CDR1 and CDR2: GTSNPN, SVGIG (reference sequence). The CDR3 sequence is 14 residues long. Here the CDR3 reads CAWSVSSLSETQYF. Here the CDR3 DNA reads TGTGCCTGGAGTGTATCTTCACTGTCAGAGACCCAGTACTTC.

The chain links TRBV19 to TRBJ2-2, with D maybe TRBD2 (6 bases). The CDR3 loop spans 16 amino acids. The germline V gene has CDR1 LNHDA and CDR2 SQIVND (reference sequence). V was trimmed by 5 bases and J by 4 bases, leaving 17 bases between them. This CDR3 reads CASSFLGGQGTGELFF. The CDR3 coding sequence is TGTGCCAGTAGTTTTTTGGGGGGTCAAGGCACCGGGGAGCTGTTTTTT.

There are a few counts of this clone. This chain uses TRBV7-9 with TRBJ2-1; possibly TRBD1 or TRBD2 for D (5 bases each). The germline CDR1 and CDR2 sequences are SEHNR and FQNEAQ (reference sequence). There are 16 residues in the CDR3. Trimming left V 3 bases short and J 9 bases short, with 21 bases between. The CDR3 is CASSFYRDLGKGEQFF. The DNA for the CDR3 is TGTGCCAGCAGCTTTTACCGGGACCTAGGAAAGGGTGAGCAGTTCTTC.

The J gene is TRBJ1-2, the V gene TRBV6-1; 8 bases are a match to TRBD1. CDR1 and CDR2 from the germline V gene are MNHNS and SASEGT. V gave up 2 bases and J gave up 8 bases; unmatched junction bases: 13. This CDR3 region has 16 residues. In nucleotides, the CDR3 is TGTGCCAGCAGTGAAACCGGGAGACAGGGGCTAGACGGCTACACCTTC. Protein: CASSETGRQGLDGYTF.

This sequence joins TRBV3-1 (or the pseudogene TRBV3-2) and TRBJ2-5; tentative D call: TRBD1 (6 bases). Germline V gene data show CDR1 as LGHDT and CDR2 as YNNKEL (reference sequence). The CDR3 totals 14 residues. V shed 7 bases and J shed 5 bases, with 17 bases lying between them. The CDR3, as DNA: TGTGCCAGCAACCTACGAGGGGGTATGGAGACCCAGTACTTC. Translated, it gives CASNLRGGMETQYF.

V usage is TRBV28 and J usage is TRBJ1-2; TRBD1 matches 8 bases. The germline V gene has CDR1 MDHEN and CDR2 SYDVKM. The CDR3 contains 15 residues. J gave up 8 bases and V 0 bases, and 8 bases lay outside the gene matches. This CDR3 is CASSLWDRVSGGYTF. In nucleotides, the CDR3 is TGTGCCAGCAGTTTATGGGACAGGGTTTCGGGAGGCTACACCTTC.

The chain combines TRBV7-2 with TRBJ1-2; TRBD1 matches at 9 bases. Germline values: CDR1 SGHTA, CDR2 FQGNSA. V shed 3 bases, J shed 5 bases, and the junction held 4 bases outside the gene matches. This CDR3 contains 14 residues. As DNA, the CDR3 is TGTGCCAGCAGCTTGGACAGGGGATGGTATGGCTACACCTTC. Its translation is CASSLDRGWYGYTF.

The rearrangement links TRBV18 to TRBJ2-7; 9 bases fit TRBD1. The CDR3 covers 16 residues. CDR1 is KGHSH, CDR2 LQKENI, per germline. With V trimmed by 3 bases and J by 2 bases, 8 bases remained unmatched. The CDR3 DNA reads TGTGCCAGCTCACCGTCGAGGGACAGGGTTCCCTACGAGCAGTACTTC. Translation: CASSPSRDRVPYEQYF.

The CDR3 spells CASSVETSNEQFF. In nucleotides, the CDR3 is TGTGCCAGCAGTGTGGAAACCAGCAATGAGCAGTTCTTC. The V gene is TRBV2, the J gene TRBJ2-1, with D uncertain. Germline CDR1 is SNHLY and CDR2 is FYNNEI. The length of the CDR3 is 13 residues. V lost 4 bases, J lost 6 bases, and 10 bases lay in between. The variable domain in full, with the rest retrieved from reference TRBV2 and TRBJ2-1, is EPEVTQTPSHQVTQMGQEVILRCVPISNHLYFYWYRQILGQKVEFLVSFYNNEISEKSEIFDDQFSVERPDGSNFTLKIRSTKLEDSAMYFCASSVETSNEQFFGPGTRLTVL.

The chain is built from TRBV27 and TRBJ1-1, with D perhaps TRBD1 (6 bases). CDR1 and CDR2 (germline): MNHEY, SMNVEV (reference sequence). The CDR3 is 14 amino acids. V was pared by 8 bases and J by 5 bases, with 18 bases between. The chain's CDR3 is CASRAGQSGTEAFF. DNA for the CDR3: TGTGCCAGCCGCGCGGGACAATCTGGAACTGAAGCTTTCTTT.

The V gene is TRBV18, the J gene TRBJ1-3; D gene uncertain. V gave up 3 bases and J gave up 0 bases, with 9 bases separating them. Germline values: CDR1 KGHSH, CDR2 LQKENI. The CDR3 is 15 residues long. CDR3 sequence reads: CASSPGLSSGNTIYF. The CDR3 DNA is TGTGCCAGCTCACCGGGCCTAAGCTCTGGAAACACCATATATTTT.

The CDR3 nucleotides read TGTGCCAGTAGTATTCAGGGGGGAGTCTATGGCTACACCTTC. Translation gives CASSIQGGVYGYTF. This sequence joins TRBV19 and TRBJ1-2, with 7 bases that match TRBD1. The CDR3 extends over 14 amino acids. The germline V gene encodes CDR1 LNHDA and CDR2 SQIVND (reference sequence). Trimming at V came to 3 bases and at J to 4 bases, leaving 5 bases not matched to a gene.

About this clone itself: A read error may account for a junction end that differs from germline. The chain carries TRBV5-1 and TRBJ2-1; 7 bases line up with TRBD2. The CDR3 is 15 amino acids. Germline assignment: CDR1 SGHRS and CDR2 YFSETQ. In DNA form, the CDR3 reads TGCGCCAGCAGCCCTGGACTAGATCCCTACTATGAGCAGTTCTTC. Protein product: CASSPGLDPYYEQFF.

The chain employs TRBV5-1 and TRBJ1-5, with D unclear. Trimming removed 0 bases at V and 4 bases at J, with 5 bases between. Germline lookup yields CDR1 SGHRS and CDR2 YFSETQ. This CDR3 contains 13 residues. CDR3 sequence (DNA): TGCGCCAGCAGCTTGGCTGGGAATCAGCCCCAGCATTTT. Translation: CASSLAGNQPQHF.

The V gene is TRBV5-6, the J gene TRBJ1-1, with D possibly matching TRBD1 (5 bases). The CDR3 contains 13 residues. Trimming shortened V by 4 bases and J by 0 bases, and 7 bases separated the two germline ends. CDR1 is SGHDT and CDR2 is YYEEEE in the germline V gene. Here the CDR3 reads CASSMGLNTEAFF. CDR3 DNA sequence: TGTGCCAGCAGCATGGGACTGAACACTGAAGCTTTCTTT.

The chain carries TRBV6-5 and TRBJ2-2, with D uncertain. Trimming removed 2 bases at V and 4 bases at J, with 8 bases between. CDR1 and CDR2 (germline): MNHEY, SVGAGI. The CDR3 consists of 14 residues. Written as DNA, the CDR3 is TGTGCCAGCAGTTACAGGGCCGCCACCGGGGAGCTGTTTTTT. Translation gives CASSYRAATGELFF.

V and J are TRBV19 and TRBJ1-5; 7 nucleotides agree with TRBD1. Germline V gene data show CDR1 as LNHDA and CDR2 as SQIVND (reference sequence). With 0 bases clipped from V and 5 bases from J, the junction kept 4 bases outside the gene matches. The CDR3 totals 15 residues. In DNA, the CDR3 is TGTGCCAGTAGTATAGAAGCCAGGGGGTATCAGCCCCAGCATTTT. This codes for CASSIEARGYQPQHF.

The chain is built from TRBV24-1 and TRBJ2-1; TRBD2 agrees at 10 bases. This CDR3 contains 20 residues. The V gene end was trimmed by 4 bases and the J gene end by 0 bases; junction bases not matched to a gene: 14. Germline assignment: CDR1 KGHDR and CDR2 SFDVKD. The CDR3 region has the DNA TGTGCCACCAGTGACTCCAGCGGGAGGGCCCCTACAAGCTCCTACAATGAGCAGTTCTTC. The encoded protein is CATSDSSGRAPTSSYNEQFF.

The chain uses TRBV5-4 and TRBJ2-7; the match to TRBD2 covers 7 bases. Germline loops: CDR1 SGHNT, CDR2 YYREEE (reference sequence). The CDR3 extends over 15 amino acids. V dropped 7 bases and J dropped 0; count of bases not matched to a gene: 10. Written as DNA, the CDR3 is TGTGCCAGCGCCAAAGGGTGGGAGGGCTCCTACGAGCAGTACTTC. Its protein is CASAKGWEGSYEQYF.

The chain carries TRBV18 and TRBJ1-1, with D unresolved. This CDR3 contains 13 residues. V was trimmed by 2 bases and J by 1 base, leaving 5 bases between them. Per the germline V gene, CDR1 is KGHSH and CDR2 is LQKENI. The CDR3 DNA is TGTGCCAGCTCACCAGTACAGAACACTGAAGCTTTCTTT. It translates to CASSPVQNTEAFF.

This chain uses TRBV2 with TRBJ1-1, with a weak D call TRBD1 (6 bases). Germline CDR1 is SNHLY and CDR2 is FYNNEI. With 7 bases removed from V and 4 bases from J, the gap between germline ends came to 13 bases. The CDR3 is 13 residues long. The CDR3 reads CASMGGGSTEAFF. In DNA, the CDR3 is TGTGCCAGCATGGGGGGCGGGAGCACTGAAGCTTTCTTT.